This T cell receptor (beta chain) was sequenced for a study of identical twins. Notes on the study in general: Memory repertoires showed no such pattern, whereas abundant cord blood beta clonotypes carried fewer insertions.

This clonotype was seen only a few times. Antigen: not known. TCRdb called the 5' RACE reads again in MiXCR, with one record for every CDR3 protein. The data show about 240,000 distinct CDR3 sequences, with more than 9.5% seen just once and under 4.5% held by the top ten. The germline V and J ends were trimmed by 1 base and 2 bases, with 9 bases remaining between them. From germline, CDR1 is GTSNPN and CDR2 SVGIG (reference sequence). The CDR3 loop spans 13 amino acids. The same specimen was also included in a second study, on yellow fever vaccine responses in identical twins.

Sequenced input: memory (CD45RO+) T cells sorted from blood. V is TRBV30 and J is TRBJ2-7; D is possibly TRBD1 (6 bases). The sequence came from a woman between 18 and 30 years old in good health. In DNA, the CDR3 is TGTGCCTGGAGTGAGGGGGTCCCCTACGAGCAGTACTTC. This translates into CAWSEGVPYEQYF.